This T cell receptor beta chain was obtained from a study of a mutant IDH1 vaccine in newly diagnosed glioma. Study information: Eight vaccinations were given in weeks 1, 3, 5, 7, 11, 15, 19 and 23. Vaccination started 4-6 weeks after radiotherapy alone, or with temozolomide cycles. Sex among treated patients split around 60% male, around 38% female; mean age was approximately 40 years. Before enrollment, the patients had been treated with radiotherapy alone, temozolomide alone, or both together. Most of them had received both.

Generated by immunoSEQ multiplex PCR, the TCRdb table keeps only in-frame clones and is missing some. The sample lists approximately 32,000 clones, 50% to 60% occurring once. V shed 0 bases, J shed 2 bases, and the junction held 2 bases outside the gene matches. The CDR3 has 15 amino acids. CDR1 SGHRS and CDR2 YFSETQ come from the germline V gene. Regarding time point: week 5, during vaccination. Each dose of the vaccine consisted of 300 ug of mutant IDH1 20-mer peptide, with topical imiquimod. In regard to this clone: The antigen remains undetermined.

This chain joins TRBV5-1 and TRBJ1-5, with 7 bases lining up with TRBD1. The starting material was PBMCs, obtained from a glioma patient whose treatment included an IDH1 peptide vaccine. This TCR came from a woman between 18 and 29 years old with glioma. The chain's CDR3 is CASSLEGTGNQPQHF. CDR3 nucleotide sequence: TGCGCCAGCAGCTTGGAGGGGACAGGCAATCAGCCCCAGCATTTT.